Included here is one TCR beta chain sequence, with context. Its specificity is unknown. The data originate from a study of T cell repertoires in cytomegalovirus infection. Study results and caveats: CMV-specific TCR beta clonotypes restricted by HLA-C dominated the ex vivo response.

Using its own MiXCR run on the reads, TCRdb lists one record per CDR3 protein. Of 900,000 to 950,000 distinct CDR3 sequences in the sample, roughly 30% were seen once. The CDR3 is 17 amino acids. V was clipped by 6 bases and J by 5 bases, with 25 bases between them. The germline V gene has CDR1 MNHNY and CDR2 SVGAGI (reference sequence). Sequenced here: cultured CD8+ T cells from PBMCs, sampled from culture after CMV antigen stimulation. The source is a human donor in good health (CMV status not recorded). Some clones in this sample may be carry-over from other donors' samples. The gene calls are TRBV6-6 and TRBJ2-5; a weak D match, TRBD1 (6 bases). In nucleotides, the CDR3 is TGTGCCAGCAGATACGGGACACGGCGAGCCGACCTCGAGACCCAGTACTTC. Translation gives CASRYGTRRADLETQYF.